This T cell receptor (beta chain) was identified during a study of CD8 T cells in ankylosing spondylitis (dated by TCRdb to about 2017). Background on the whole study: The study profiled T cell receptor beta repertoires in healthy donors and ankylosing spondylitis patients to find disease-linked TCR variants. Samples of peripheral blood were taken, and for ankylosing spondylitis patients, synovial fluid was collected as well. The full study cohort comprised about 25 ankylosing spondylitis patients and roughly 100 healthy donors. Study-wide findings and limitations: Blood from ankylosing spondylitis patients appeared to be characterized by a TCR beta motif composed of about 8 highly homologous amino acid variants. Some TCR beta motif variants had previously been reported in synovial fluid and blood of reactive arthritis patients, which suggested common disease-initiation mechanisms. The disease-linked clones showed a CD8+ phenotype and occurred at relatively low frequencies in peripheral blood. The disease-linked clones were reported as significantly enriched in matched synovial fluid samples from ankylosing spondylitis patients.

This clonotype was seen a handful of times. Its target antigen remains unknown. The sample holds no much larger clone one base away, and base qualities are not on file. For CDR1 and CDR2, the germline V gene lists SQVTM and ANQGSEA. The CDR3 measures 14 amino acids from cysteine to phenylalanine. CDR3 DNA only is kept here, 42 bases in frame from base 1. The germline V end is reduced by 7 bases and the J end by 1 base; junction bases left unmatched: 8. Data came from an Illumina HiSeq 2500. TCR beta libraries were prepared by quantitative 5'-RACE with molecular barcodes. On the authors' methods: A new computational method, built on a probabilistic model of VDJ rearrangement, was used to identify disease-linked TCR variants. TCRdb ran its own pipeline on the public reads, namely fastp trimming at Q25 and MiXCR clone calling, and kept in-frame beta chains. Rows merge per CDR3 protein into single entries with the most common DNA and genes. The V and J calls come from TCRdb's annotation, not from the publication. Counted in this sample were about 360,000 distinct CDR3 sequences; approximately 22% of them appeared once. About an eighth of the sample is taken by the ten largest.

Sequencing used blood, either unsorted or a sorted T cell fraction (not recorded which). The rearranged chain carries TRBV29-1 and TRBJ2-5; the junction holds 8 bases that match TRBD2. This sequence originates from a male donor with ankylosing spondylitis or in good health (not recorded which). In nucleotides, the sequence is TGCAGCGCCTTACCGGGACTAGTCCAAGAGACCCAGTACTTC. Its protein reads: CSALPGLVQETQYF.